Listed here are 27 T cell receptor beta chains from one sample, sequenced in a study of shared clonotypes between healthy human individuals. CD45RO negativity and positive selection for CCR7 defined naive CD8 cells, a population that excluded terminally differentiated effector memory CD45RA+ cells. Using immunoSEQ multiplex PCR, the repertoire was profiled, and TCRdb retains in-frame clones only, with some absent. The sample lists over 2,000,000 clones, around 93% occurring once. Sample: naive CD8+ T cells from PBMCs. The receptors here all came from a man younger than 35 in good health. Some clones in this sample may be carry-over from other donors' samples.

The chain employs TRBV20-1 and TRBJ2-5; no clear D. The CDR3 totals 10 residues. Per the germline V gene, CDR1 is DFQATT and CDR2 is SNEGSKA (reference sequence). Trimming removed 6 bases from V and 3 bases from J, with 5 bases in between. CDR3 region: CSAQEETQYF. Here the CDR3 DNA reads TGCAGTGCGCAAGAAGAGACCCAGTACTTC.

This chain links TRBV28 with TRBJ2-7; 10 positions match TRBD1. This CDR3 is 14 amino acids long. Germline V gives CDR1 MDHEN, CDR2 SYDVKM. J gave up 3 bases and V 5 bases, and 4 bases lay outside the gene matches. In DNA form, the CDR3 reads TGTGCCAGCAGTGGAGGGACAGGGGTCTACGAGCAGTACTTC. Protein sequence: CASSGGTGVYEQYF.

This chain joins TRBV7-6 and TRBJ1-3, with 8 bases aligning to TRBD1. The CDR3 extends over 15 amino acids. CDR1 and CDR2 (germline): SGHVS, FNYEAQ. The V and J ends lost 5 bases and 3 bases, in that order; junction bases with no gene match: 6. The CDR3 region has the DNA TGTGCCAGCAGCCAAGGACAGGGCTATGGAAACACCATATATTTT. Translated: CASSQGQGYGNTIYF.

The chain is built from TRBV25-1 and TRBJ2-7, with a possible D match to TRBD1 (5 bases). The CDR3 extends over 12 amino acids. Germline V gene sequence: CDR1 MGHDK, CDR2 SYGVNS. V shed 2 bases and J shed 5 bases, with 7 bases lying between them. The CDR3 DNA reads TGTGCCAGCAGTGAAGCAGGGAACGAGCAGTACTTC. This sequence encodes CASSEAGNEQYF.

The chain uses TRBV19 and TRBJ2-7; D might be TRBD2 (5 bases). Germline CDR1 is LNHDA and CDR2 is SQIVND (reference sequence). Trimming took off 4 bases at V and 5 bases at J, with 9 bases between the two ends. The CDR3 covers 12 residues. CDR3 protein: CASSTSPHEQYF. As DNA, the CDR3 is TGTGCCAGTAGTACTAGCCCCCACGAGCAGTACTTC.

The rearrangement links TRBV10-2 to TRBJ1-3; D gene ambiguous. From germline, CDR1 is WSHSY and CDR2 SAAADI. Trimming pared 2 bases from V and 1 base from J, leaving 9 bases between. CDR3 length: 15 residues. CDR3 coding DNA: TGCGCCAGCAGTGAGGGACGGATGTCTGGAAACACCATATATTTT. This gives the protein CASSEGRMSGNTIYF.

This chain uses TRBV14 with TRBJ2-3; 10 bases line up with TRBD2. The CDR3 has 17 residues. Trimming cost V 1 base and J 2 bases; bases outside gene matches: 6. The germline V gene encodes CDR1 SGHDN and CDR2 FVKESK. The CDR3, as DNA: TGTGCCAGCAGCCAAGTCCCTAGCGGGGGCTACACAGATACGCAGTATTTT. Protein sequence: CASSQVPSGGYTDTQYF.

The chain couples TRBV19 to TRBJ2-1; 9 bases line up with TRBD2. V shed 3 bases, J shed 0 bases, and the junction held 6 bases outside the gene matches. CDR1 and CDR2 from the germline V gene are LNHDA and SQIVND (reference sequence). CDR3 length: 17 amino acids. The chain's CDR3 is CASSMWAGGLSYNEQFF. The CDR3 nucleotides are TGTGCCAGTAGTATGTGGGCGGGAGGGCTCTCCTACAATGAGCAGTTCTTC.

This rearrangement joins TRBV28 to TRBJ1-4; the match to TRBD1 covers 10 bases. V was pared by 7 bases and J by 8 bases, with 7 bases of the junction left unmatched. There are 14 residues in the CDR3. Per the germline V gene, CDR1 is MDHEN and CDR2 is SYDVKM. The CDR3 sequence is CASNSGQGHEKLFF. The DNA for the CDR3 is TGTGCCAGCAACTCGGGACAGGGGCACGAAAAACTGTTTTTT.

The J gene is TRBJ1-1, the V gene TRBV5-8; D call uncertain. This CDR3 has 14 amino acids. V was pared by 1 base and J by 1 base, with 8 bases between. From germline, CDR1 is SGHTS and CDR2 YDEGEE. The CDR3 sequence is CASSLRGGNTEAFF. The CDR3 DNA is TGTGCCAGCAGCTTGAGAGGTGGGAACACTGAAGCTTTCTTT.

The table lists this clone with a few counts. The chain couples TRBV11-2 to TRBJ2-5; D is unresolved. CDR3 length: 11 residues. Germline V gives CDR1 SGHAT, CDR2 FQNNGV. The V gene lost 2 bases and the J gene lost 5 bases, with 3 bases spanning the gap. CDR3 amino acids: CASSLMETQYF. CDR3 sequence (DNA): TGTGCCAGCAGCTTAATGGAGACCCAGTACTTC.

This chain uses TRBV27 with TRBJ2-1; 9 nucleotides agree with TRBD2. CDR3 length: 14 amino acids. Losses at the gene ends were 7 bases for V and 4 bases for J; bases not matched to a gene: 5. CDR1 MNHEY and CDR2 SMNVEV come from the germline V gene (reference sequence). Here the CDR3 reads CASKSSGKYNEQFF. DNA of the CDR3: TGTGCCAGCAAATCTAGCGGGAAGTACAATGAGCAGTTCTTC.

The chain links TRBV27 to TRBJ1-1; the D gene is possibly TRBD1 (5 bases). V was trimmed by 8 bases and J by 0 bases, leaving 19 bases between them. CDR3 length equals 16 residues. The V gene's germline CDR1 is MNHEY and CDR2 SMNVEV (reference sequence). The CDR3, as DNA: TGTGCCAGCTGGGTGGGGGGTGTCTTGATGAACACTGAAGCTTTCTTT. It specifies CASWVGGVLMNTEAFF.

The chain is built from TRBV7-9 and TRBJ1-2, with D possibly matching TRBD1 (5 bases). The germline V and J ends were trimmed by 5 bases and 1 base, with 14 bases remaining between them. This CDR3 spans 15 amino acids. Germline V gene data show CDR1 as SEHNR and CDR2 as FQNEAQ (reference sequence). The CDR3 coding sequence is TGTGCCAGCAGCGGCACCCTGGGGGTTAACTATGGCTACACCTTC. It translates to CASSGTLGVNYGYTF.

The genes are TRBV6-5 and TRBJ1-3, with no clear D. V was pared by 6 bases and J by 2 bases, with 14 bases between. The germline V gene encodes CDR1 MNHEY and CDR2 SVGAGI. The CDR3 totals 15 residues. This CDR3 is CASSHTRGAGNTIYF. The CDR3 nucleotides are TGTGCCAGCAGCCATACACGGGGTGCTGGAAACACCATATATTTT.

The chain couples TRBV29-1 to TRBJ2-7, with 10 positions matching TRBD1. CDR3 length: 14 residues. V was pared by 7 bases and J by 3 bases, with 9 bases of the junction left unmatched. CDR1 is SQVTM and CDR2 is ANQGSEA in the germline V gene. In DNA form, the CDR3 reads TGCAGCGCCTCCGGGACAGGGGATGGCTACGAGCAGTACTTC. This translates into CSASGTGDGYEQYF.

This clone has just one count. J is TRBJ1-4 and V is TRBV28; 8 bases fit TRBD1. CDR3 size: 16 residues. Trimming cost V 6 bases and J 1 base; bases outside gene matches: 7. CDR1 and CDR2 (germline): MDHEN, SYDVKM. The CDR3 spells CASSLDRGGTNEKLFF. CDR3 sequence (DNA): TGTGCCAGCAGCCTTGACAGGGGAGGAACTAATGAAAAACTGTTTTTT.

The rearrangement uses TRBV5-1 and TRBJ2-3, with 11 bases matching TRBD2. V dropped 3 bases and J dropped 1; count of bases not matched to a gene: 4. This CDR3 spans 16 amino acids. The V gene's germline CDR1 is SGHRS and CDR2 YFSETQ. This CDR3 reads CASSSALAGGTDTQYF. CDR3 bases: TGCGCCAGCAGCTCAGCACTAGCGGGGGGCACAGATACGCAGTATTTT. Full variable domain (remainder filled in from reference TRBV5-1 and TRBJ2-3): KAGVTQTPRYLIKTRGQQVTLSCSPISGHRSVSWYQQTPGQGLQFLFEYFSETQRNKGNFPGRFSGRQFSNSRSEMNVSTLELGDSALYLCASSSALAGGTDTQYFGPGTRLTVL.

About this clone itself: A single base separates this from a much larger clone, so it may be a read error. Other DNA sequences from this sample encode an identical CDR3 as well. The chain carries TRBV9 and TRBJ2-1; D gene uncertain. The V gene's germline CDR1 is SGDLS and CDR2 YYNGEE. V was pared by 1 base and J by 2 bases, with 1 base between. This CDR3 has 12 amino acids. The CDR3 DNA sequence: TGTGCCAGCAGCGTAACCTACAATGAGCAGTTCTTC. Protein sequence: CASSVTYNEQFF.

The V gene is TRBV7-3, the J gene TRBJ2-1; D is uncertain. Trimming removed 4 bases at V and 0 bases at J, with 10 bases between. The germline V gene encodes CDR1 SGHTA and CDR2 FQGTGA. The length of the CDR3 is 15 residues. The CDR3 sequence is CASSWQVSSYNEQFF. The CDR3 DNA is TGTGCCAGCAGCTGGCAAGTGAGCTCCTACAATGAGCAGTTCTTC.

The chain combines TRBV10-2 with TRBJ2-5, with 11 bases that match TRBD1. Germline V gene data show CDR1 as WSHSY and CDR2 as SAAADI. V lost 5 bases, J lost 5 bases, and 4 bases stayed unmatched. The CDR3 has 14 amino acids. Written as DNA, the CDR3 is TGCGCCAGCAGTTGGACAGGGGGCTGGGAGACCCAGTACTTC. Protein sequence: CASSWTGGWETQYF.

The chain carries TRBV4-1 and TRBJ2-7, with TRBD2 as a possible D gene (5 bases). Trimming took 1 base from V and 4 from J, leaving 14 bases between them. Germline CDR1 is MGHRA and CDR2 is YSYEKL. CDR3 size: 15 residues. The CDR3 nucleotides are TGCGCCAGCAGCCAAGTTCGGGGATACCAATACGAGCAGTACTTC. The encoded protein is CASSQVRGYQYEQYF.

The V gene is TRBV14, the J gene TRBJ2-7; 9 bases align to TRBD2. Germline CDR1 SGHDN, CDR2 FVKESK. The CDR3 extends over 15 amino acids. V was pared by 5 bases and J by 4 bases, with 9 bases of the junction left unmatched. CDR3 DNA: TGTGCCAGCAGCTTTCGGATAGCGGGAGCGTACGAGCAGTACTTC. It encodes CASSFRIAGAYEQYF.

A remark on this clone: Other DNA sequences of this sample code for an identical CDR3. J is TRBJ2-2 and V is TRBV7-2; D is unresolved. There are 15 residues in the CDR3. The germline gives CDR1 SGHTA, CDR2 FQGNSA. Trimming stripped 2 bases from V and 0 bases from J, with 7 bases between. CDR3 bases: TGTGCCAGCAGCTTATGGCGTTCGAACACCGGGGAGCTGTTTTTT. The encoded protein is CASSLWRSNTGELFF.

The chain has TRBV28 and TRBJ2-7; D possibly corresponds to TRBD1 (5 bases). Germline lookup yields CDR1 MDHEN and CDR2 SYDVKM. The CDR3 covers 12 residues. The V end was cut by 6 bases, the J end by 5 bases, with 11 bases between. The CDR3 protein is CASSPDSNEQYF. CDR3 nucleotides: TGTGCCAGCAGCCCCGACAGCAACGAGCAGTACTTC.

CDR3 residues: CASSANPPDQANYGYTF. The CDR3 DNA sequence: TGTGCCAGCAGCGCCAATCCGCCAGACCAAGCTAACTATGGCTACACCTTC. This sequence joins TRBV5-6 and TRBJ1-2; no definite D call. The V end was cut by 4 bases, the J end by 0 bases, with 19 bases between. This CDR3 comprises 17 residues. Germline V gene sequence: CDR1 SGHDT, CDR2 YYEEEE.

The genes are TRBV6-5 and TRBJ1-1; D not resolved. The ends were cut back, 4 bases at V and 4 bases at J, with 13 bases in the middle. Germline CDR1 reads MNHEY; CDR2 reads SVGAGI. The CDR3 has 14 residues. The CDR3, as DNA: TGTGCCAGCAGTTTACAGCGGGCGTCCACTGAAGCTTTCTTT. Encoded protein: CASSLQRASTEAFF.